This paragraph covers one TCR beta chain sequence. As yet, its antigen is unknown. TCRdb reprocessed the reads with MiXCR, giving one entry per CDR3 protein. Of 900,000 to 950,000 distinct CDR3 sequences listed, less than 40% were seen once; the top ten hold about 14%. CDR1 is SGHVT, CDR2 SQSDAQ, per germline. Trimming stripped 5 bases from V and 9 bases from J, with 14 bases between. The CDR3 extends over 13 amino acids. This sample is drawn from a study of T cell repertoires in cytomegalovirus infection. Study context: A matching HLA type, together with CMV infection, was signaled by public TCR beta signatures.

This receptor was taken from a human donor in good health (CMV status not recorded). Some clones in this sample may be carry-over from other donors' samples. The sample here was cultured CD8+ T cells from PBMCs, taken from culture after CMV antigen stimulation. V gene TRBV7-4 combines with J gene TRBJ2-1; the D is unclear. CDR3 residues: CASSPVSAIEQFF. CDR3 in DNA: TGTGCCAGCAGCCCCGTGAGCGCAATTGAGCAGTTCTTC. Full variable domain (missing parts from reference TRBV7-4 and TRBJ2-1): GAGVSQSPRYKVAKRGRDVALRCDSISGHVTLYWYRQTLGQGSEVLTYSQSDAQRDKSGRPSGRFSAERPERSVSTLKIQRTEQGDSAVYLCASSPVSAIEQFFGPGTRLTVL.